The T cell receptor (beta chain) under discussion was sequenced for a study of T cell responses to AZD1222 COVID-19 vaccine. Trimming removed 4 bases from V and 6 bases from J, with 19 bases in between. The CDR3 is 15 residues long. Germline CDR1 SGHRS, CDR2 YFSETQ. Doses given second, at about 4 or about 12 weeks, were pooled. TCRdb's table, derived via immunoSEQ multiplex PCR, lists solely in-frame clones and lacks some. The table records about 140,000 clones, just over 90% of them present only once. The sequence was collected from an adult who received the AZD1222 COVID-19 vaccine. This chain links TRBV5-1 with TRBJ1-2; D is perhaps TRBD1 (5 bases). Sample: peripheral blood, taken 28 days after the second AZD1222 dose. The CDR3 loop is CASSGTSGAPNGYTF. CDR3 in DNA: TGCGCCAGCAGCGGGACTAGCGGGGCGCCTAATGGCTACACCTTC.